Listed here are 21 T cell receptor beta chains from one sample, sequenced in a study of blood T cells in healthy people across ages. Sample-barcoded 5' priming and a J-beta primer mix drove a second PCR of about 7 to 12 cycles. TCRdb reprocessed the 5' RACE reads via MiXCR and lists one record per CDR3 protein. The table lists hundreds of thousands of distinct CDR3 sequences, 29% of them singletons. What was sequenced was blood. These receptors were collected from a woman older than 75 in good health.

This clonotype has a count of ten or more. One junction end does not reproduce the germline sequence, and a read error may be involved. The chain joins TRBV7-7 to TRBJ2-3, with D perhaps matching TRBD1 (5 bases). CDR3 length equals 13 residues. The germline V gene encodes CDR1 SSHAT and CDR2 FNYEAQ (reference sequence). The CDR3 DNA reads TGTGCTAGCAGCCAGGGCCGCACAGATACGCAGTATTTT. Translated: CASSQGRTDTQYF.

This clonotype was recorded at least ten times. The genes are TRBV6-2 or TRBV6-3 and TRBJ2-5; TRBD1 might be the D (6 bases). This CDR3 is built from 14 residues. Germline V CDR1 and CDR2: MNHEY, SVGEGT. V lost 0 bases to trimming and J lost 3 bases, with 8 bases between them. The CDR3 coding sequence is TGTGCCAGCAGTTACTCGGACAGCAAAGAGACCCAGTACTTC. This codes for CASSYSDSKETQYF.

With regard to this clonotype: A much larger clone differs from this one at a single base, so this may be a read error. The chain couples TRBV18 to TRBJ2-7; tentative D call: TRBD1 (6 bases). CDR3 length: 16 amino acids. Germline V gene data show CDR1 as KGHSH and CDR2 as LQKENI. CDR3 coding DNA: TGTGTCAGCTCACTTGGACAGCGGACGTCCTCCTACGAGCAGTACTTC. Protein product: CVSSLGQRTSSYEQYF. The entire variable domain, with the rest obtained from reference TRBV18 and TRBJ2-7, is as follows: NAGVMQNPRHLVRRRGQEARLRCSPMKGHSHVYWYRQLPEEGLKFMVYLQKENIIDESGMPKERFSAEFPKEGPSILRIQQVVRGDSAAYFCVSSLGQRTSSYEQYFGPGTRLTVT.

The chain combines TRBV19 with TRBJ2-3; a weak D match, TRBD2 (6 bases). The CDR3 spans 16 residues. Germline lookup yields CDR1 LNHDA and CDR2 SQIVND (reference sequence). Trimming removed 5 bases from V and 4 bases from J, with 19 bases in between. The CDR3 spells CASSLMGGTPPDTQYF. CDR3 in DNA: TGTGCCAGTAGTCTAATGGGCGGGACCCCTCCAGATACGCAGTATTTT.

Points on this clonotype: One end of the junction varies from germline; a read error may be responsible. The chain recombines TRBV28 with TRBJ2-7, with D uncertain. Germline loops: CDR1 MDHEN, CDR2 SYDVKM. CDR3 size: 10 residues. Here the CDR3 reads CASSSRLLTF. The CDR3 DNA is TGTGCCAGCAGTTCTAGACTCCTCACTTTC. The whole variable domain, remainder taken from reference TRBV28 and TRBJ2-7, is DVKVTQSSRYLVKRTGEKVFLECVQDMDHENMFWYRQDPGLGLRLIYFSYDVKMKEKGDIPEGYSVSREKKERFSLILESASTNQTSMYLCASSSRLLTFGPGTRLTVT.

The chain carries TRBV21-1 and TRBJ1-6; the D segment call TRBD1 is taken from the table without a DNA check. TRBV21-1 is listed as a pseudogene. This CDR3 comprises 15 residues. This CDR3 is CASTSDRGLGSPLHF. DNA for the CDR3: TGTGCCAGCACTTCAGACAGGGGGCTTGGTTCACCCCTCCACTTT.

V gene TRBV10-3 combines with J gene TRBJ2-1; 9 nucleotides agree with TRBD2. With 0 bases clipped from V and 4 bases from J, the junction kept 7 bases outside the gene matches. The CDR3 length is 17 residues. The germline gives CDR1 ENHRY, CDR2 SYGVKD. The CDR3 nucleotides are TGTGCCATCAGTGAGTCAAGTAGCGGGAGTATTTACAATGAGCAGTTCTTC. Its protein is CAISESSSGSIYNEQFF.

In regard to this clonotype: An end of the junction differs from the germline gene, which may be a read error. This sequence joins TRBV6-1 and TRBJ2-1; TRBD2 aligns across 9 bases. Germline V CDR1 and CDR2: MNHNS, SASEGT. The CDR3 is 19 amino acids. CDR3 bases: TGCGCCAGCAGTGACGGATGGATTAGCGGGGGTTCCTCCTACAATGAGCAGTTCTTC. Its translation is CASSDGWISGGSSYNEQFF.

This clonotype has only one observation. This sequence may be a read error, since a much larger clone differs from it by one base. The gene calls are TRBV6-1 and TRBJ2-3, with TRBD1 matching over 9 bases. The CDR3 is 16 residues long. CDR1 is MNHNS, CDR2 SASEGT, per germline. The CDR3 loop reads CASSDTGTGLPDTHYF. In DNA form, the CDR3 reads TGTGCCAGCAGTGATACCGGGACAGGGCTTCCCGATACGCACTATTTT.

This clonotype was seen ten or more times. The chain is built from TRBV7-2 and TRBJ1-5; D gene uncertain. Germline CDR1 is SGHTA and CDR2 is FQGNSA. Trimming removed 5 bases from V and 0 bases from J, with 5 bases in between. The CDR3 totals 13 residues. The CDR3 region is CASSPLSNQPQHF. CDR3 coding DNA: TGTGCCAGCAGCCCTCTTAGCAATCAGCCCCAGCATTTT.

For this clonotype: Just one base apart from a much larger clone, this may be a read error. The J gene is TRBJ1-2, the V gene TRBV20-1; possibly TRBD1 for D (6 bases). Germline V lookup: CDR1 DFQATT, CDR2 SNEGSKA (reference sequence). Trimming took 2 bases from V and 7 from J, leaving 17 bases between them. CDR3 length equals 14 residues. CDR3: CSARIGQRVRGYTF. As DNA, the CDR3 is TGCAGTGCTAGAATCGGACAGAGGGTACGTGGCTACACCTTC.

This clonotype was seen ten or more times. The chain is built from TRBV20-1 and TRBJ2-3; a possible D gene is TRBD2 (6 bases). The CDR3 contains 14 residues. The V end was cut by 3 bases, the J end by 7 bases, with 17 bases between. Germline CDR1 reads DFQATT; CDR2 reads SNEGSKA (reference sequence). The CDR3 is CSASVTGGRNTQYF. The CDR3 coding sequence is TGCAGTGCTAGCGTGACCGGGGGTAGGAATACGCAGTATTTT.

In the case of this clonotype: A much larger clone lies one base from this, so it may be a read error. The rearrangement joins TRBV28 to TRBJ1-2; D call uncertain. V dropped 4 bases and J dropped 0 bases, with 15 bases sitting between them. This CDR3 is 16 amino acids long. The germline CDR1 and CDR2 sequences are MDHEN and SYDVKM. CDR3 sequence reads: CASSSPTGNPNYGYTF. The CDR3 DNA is TGTGCCAGCAGTTCACCCACCGGAAACCCTAACTATGGCTACACCTTC.

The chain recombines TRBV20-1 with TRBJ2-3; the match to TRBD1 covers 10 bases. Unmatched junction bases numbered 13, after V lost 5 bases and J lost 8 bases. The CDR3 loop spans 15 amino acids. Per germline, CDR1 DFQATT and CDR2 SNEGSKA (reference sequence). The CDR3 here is CSAGRQGAGHGTQYF. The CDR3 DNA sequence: TGCAGTGCTGGAAGACAGGGGGCCGGTCATGGTACGCAGTATTTT.

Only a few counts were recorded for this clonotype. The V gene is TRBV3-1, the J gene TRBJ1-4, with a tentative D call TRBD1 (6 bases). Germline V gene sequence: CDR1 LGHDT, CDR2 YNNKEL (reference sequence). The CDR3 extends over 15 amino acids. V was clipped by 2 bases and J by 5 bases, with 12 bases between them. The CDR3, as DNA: TGTGCCAGCAGCCAAACAGGGTTTCGGAATGAAAAACTGTTTTTT. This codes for CASSQTGFRNEKLFF. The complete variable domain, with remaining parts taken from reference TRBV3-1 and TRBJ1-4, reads DTAVSQTPKYLVTQMGNDKSIKCEQNLGHDTMYWYKQDSKKFLKIMFSYNNKELIINETVPNRFSPKSPDKAHLNLHINSLELGDSAVYFCASSQTGFRNEKLFFGSGTQLSVL.

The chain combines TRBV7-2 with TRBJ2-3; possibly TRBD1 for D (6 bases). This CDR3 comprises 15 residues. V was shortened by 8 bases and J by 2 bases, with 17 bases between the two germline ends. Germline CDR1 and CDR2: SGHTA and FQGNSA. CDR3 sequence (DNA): TGTACCAGCGGCTCACGACAGGCCTACACAGATACGCAGTATTTT. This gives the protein CTSGSRQAYTDTQYF.

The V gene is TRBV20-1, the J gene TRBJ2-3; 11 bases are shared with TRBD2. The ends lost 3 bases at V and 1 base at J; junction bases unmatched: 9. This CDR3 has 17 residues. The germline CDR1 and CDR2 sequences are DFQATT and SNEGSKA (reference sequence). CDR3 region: CSARGGLAGGGTDTQYF. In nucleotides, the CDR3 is TGCAGTGCTAGGGGGGGTCTAGCGGGGGGCGGCACAGATACGCAGTATTTT.

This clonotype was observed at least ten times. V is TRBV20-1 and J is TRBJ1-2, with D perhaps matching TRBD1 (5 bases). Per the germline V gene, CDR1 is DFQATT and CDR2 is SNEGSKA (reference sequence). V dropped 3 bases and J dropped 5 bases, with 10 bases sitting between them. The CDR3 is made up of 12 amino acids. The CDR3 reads CSASPRQYGYTF. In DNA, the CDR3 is TGCAGTGCTAGTCCCAGACAGTATGGCTACACCTTC.

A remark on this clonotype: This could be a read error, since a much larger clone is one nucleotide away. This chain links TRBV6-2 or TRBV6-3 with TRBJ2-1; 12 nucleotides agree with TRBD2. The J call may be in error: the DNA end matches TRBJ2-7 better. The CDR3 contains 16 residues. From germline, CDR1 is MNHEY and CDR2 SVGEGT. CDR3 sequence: CASRRTSGATYNEQYF. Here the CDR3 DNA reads TGTGCCAGCAGGCGGACTAGCGGGGCTACTTACAATGAGCAGTACTTC.

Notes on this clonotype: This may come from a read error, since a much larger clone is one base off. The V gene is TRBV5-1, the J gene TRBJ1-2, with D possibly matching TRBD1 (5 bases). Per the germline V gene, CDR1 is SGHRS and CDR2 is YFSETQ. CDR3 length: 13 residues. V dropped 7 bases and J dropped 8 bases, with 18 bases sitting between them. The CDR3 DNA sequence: TGCGCCAGCGGCTGGCCAGGGCAGAGAGGCTACACCTTC. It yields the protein CASGWPGQRGYTF.

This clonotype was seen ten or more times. CDR3 bases: TGTGCCATCGCCCCGCAGGCCACAGATACGCAGTATTTT. This translates into CAIAPQATDTQYF. This sequence joins TRBV10-3 and TRBJ2-3; no clear D gene. Germline V CDR1 and CDR2: ENHRY, SYGVKD. The CDR3 is 13 residues long. Between the trimmed V and J ends, which lost 8 bases and 2 bases, there was a span of 11 bases.